At least ten counts were recorded for the clone carrying this T cell receptor beta chain. The treatment was: skin biopsy from PPD injection site in Mantoux-positive individual. A UMI-containing oligonucleotide was joined by 3' ligation to the TCR cDNA template. Unsorted total RNA, about 1 to 1,100 ng, was DNase treated before reverse transcription. The sample belongs to a study of naive and memory T cell subsets. Four PCR rounds used nested alpha and beta constant region primers plus the SP2 primer. From the UMI-ligation and nested PCR reads, TCRdb called clonotypes with MiXCR, one entry per CDR3 protein. The table records about 37,000 distinct CDR3 sequences, more than 9.5% of them present only once. Material: skin, obtained from a tuberculin skin test site. The TCR originated in an adult in good health.

CDR3 nucleotides: TGTGCCAGCAGCGCAGGGAACAGAGACGAGCAGTACTTC. It specifies CASSAGNRDEQYF. The chain links TRBV7-3 to TRBJ2-7, with D possibly TRBD1 on 5 matching bases. Germline V gene data show CDR1 as SGHTA and CDR2 as FQGTGA. V was cut by 5 bases and J by 5 bases, with 13 bases left in between. CDR3 size: 13 residues.